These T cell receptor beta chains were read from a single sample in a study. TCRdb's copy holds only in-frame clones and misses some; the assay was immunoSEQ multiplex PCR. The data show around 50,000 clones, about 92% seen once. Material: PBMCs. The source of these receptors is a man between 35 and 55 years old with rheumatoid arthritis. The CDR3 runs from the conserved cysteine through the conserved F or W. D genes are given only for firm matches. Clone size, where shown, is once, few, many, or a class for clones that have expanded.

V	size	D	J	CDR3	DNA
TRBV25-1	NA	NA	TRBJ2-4	CASSELNIQYF	TGTGCCAGCAGTGAATTAAACATTCAGTACTTC
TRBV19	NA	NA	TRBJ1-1	CASSMRGRGSISEAFF	TGTGCCAGTAGTATGCGGGGGCGCGGATCGATTTCTGAAGCTTTCTTT
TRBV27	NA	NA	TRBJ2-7	CASSLKPSYEQYF	TGTGCCAGCAGTTTAAAGCCCTCCTACGAGCAGTACTTC
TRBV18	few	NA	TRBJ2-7	CASSYDRFSYEQYF	TGTGCCAGCTCATATGACAGGTTCTCCTACGAGCAGTACTTC
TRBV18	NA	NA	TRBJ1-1	CASSPRDTEAFF	TGTGCCAGCTCACCACGCGACACTGAAGCTTTCTTT
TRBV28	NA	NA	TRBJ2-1	CASSIRGNEQFF	TGTGCCAGCAGTATCCGGGGCAATGAGCAGTTCTTC
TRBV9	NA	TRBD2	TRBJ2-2	CASSVGGSGRVTGELFF	TGTGCCAGCAGCGTAGGAGGTAGCGGGAGAGTCACCGGGGAGCTGTTTTTT
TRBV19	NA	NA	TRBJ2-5	CASSGTTQETQYF	TGTGCCAGTAGCGGGACCACTCAAGAGACCCAGTACTTC
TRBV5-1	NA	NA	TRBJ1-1	CASSLQGSGTEAFF	TGCGCCAGCAGCTTGCAGGGATCGGGCACTGAAGCTTTCTTT
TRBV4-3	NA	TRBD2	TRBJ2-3	CASSHTGLAEGDTQYF	TGCGCCAGCAGCCATACGGGACTAGCGGAGGGGGATACGCAGTATTTT
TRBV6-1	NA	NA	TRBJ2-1	CASSWQGSYNEQFF	TGTGCCAGCAGTTGGCAGGGGTCCTACAATGAGCAGTTCTTC
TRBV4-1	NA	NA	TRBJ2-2	CASSLQRGVSAGELFF	TGCGCCAGCAGCCTCCAGCGCGGGGTCAGCGCCGGGGAGCTGTTTTTT
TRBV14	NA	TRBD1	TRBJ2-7	CASSPLRQGGYEQYF	TGTGCCAGCAGCCCCTTAAGACAGGGGGGCTACGAGCAGTACTTC
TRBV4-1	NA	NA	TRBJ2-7	CASSQPSKPYEQYF	TGCGCCAGCAGCCAGCCCAGCAAGCCCTACGAGCAGTACTTC
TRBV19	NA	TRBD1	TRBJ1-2	CASRDRVYGYTF	TGTGCCAGCCGCGACAGGGTGTATGGCTACACCTTC
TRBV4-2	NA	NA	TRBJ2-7	CASSQGLALYF	TGTGCCAGCAGCCAAGGGTTAGCTCTCTACTTC
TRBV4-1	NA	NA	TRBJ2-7	CASSQDGGVYEQYF	TGCGCCAGCAGCCAAGATGGCGGAGTCTACGAGCAGTACTTC
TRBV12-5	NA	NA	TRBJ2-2	CASGPGVGYTGELFF	TGTGCTAGTGGTCCGGGGGTGGGGTACACCGGGGAGCTGTTTTTT
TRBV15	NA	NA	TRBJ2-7	CATSRDPGSSYEQYF	TGTGCCACCAGCAGAGATCCGGGCAGCTCCTACGAGCAGTACTTC
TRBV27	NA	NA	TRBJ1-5	CASIQPLTRFNQPQHF	TGTGCCAGCATTCAACCCCTCACGAGGTTCAATCAGCCCCAGCATTTT
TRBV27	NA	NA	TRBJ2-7	CASSLNGGPKAYEQYF	TGTGCCAGCAGTTTAAACGGAGGACCTAAGGCCTACGAGCAGTACTTC
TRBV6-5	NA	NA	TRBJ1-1	CASSYGGDTEAFF	TGTGCCAGCAGTTACGGGGGGGACACTGAAGCTTTCTTT
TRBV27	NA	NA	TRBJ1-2	CASSFSRLPLANYGYTF	TGTGCCAGCAGTTTCTCCAGGTTACCCCTAGCTAACTATGGCTACACCTTC
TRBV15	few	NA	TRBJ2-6	CATSRGGSGANVLTF	TGTGCCACCAGCAGGGGAGGATCTGGGGCCAACGTCCTGACTTTC
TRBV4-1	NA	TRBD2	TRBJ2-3	CASSRGLAGGDTQYF	TGCGCCAGCAGCAGAGGACTAGCGGGGGGGGATACGCAGTATTTT
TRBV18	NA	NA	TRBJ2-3	CASSPPGRTAGDTQYF	TGTGCCAGCTCACCACCGGGTCGGACCGCGGGAGATACGCAGTATTTT
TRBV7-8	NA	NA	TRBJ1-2	CASSLETEIPLYGYTF	TGTGCCAGCAGCTTAGAGACAGAGATCCCACTCTATGGCTACACCTTC
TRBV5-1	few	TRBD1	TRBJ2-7	CASSVPSGTVGEQYF	TGCGCCAGCAGCGTTCCATCCGGGACAGTGGGCGAGCAGTACTTC
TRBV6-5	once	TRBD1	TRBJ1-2	CASRLTGGPYGYTF	TGTGCCAGCAGGTTGACAGGGGGCCCCTATGGCTACACCTTC
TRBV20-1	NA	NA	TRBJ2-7	CSARVGGEQYF	TGCAGTGCCAGAGTGGGTGGCGAGCAGTACTTC
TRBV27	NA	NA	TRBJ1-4	CASSLGEKLFF	TGTGCCAGCAGTTTAGGGGAAAAACTGTTTTTT
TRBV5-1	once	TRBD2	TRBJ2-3	CASSHAGTSGSTDTQYF	TGCGCCAGCAGCCATGCCGGGACTAGCGGGAGCACAGATACGCAGTATTTT
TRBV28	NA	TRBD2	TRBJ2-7	CASRNRGRGSGEQYF	TGTGCCAGCAGAAACCGGGGGAGGGGCTCAGGGGAGCAGTACTTC
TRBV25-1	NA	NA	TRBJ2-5	CASSDSRVIMEETQYF	TGTGCCAGCAGTGATTCGAGGGTAATCATGGAAGAGACCCAGTACTTC